This T cell receptor (beta chain) came from a study of blood T cell repertoires in COVID-19. The CDR3 extends over 19 amino acids. The V gene lost 1 base and the J gene lost 0 bases, with 22 bases spanning the gap. The germline gives CDR1 SGHRS, CDR2 YFSETQ. The table came from immunoSEQ multiplex PCR; TCRdb's copy has only in-frame clones and leaves some out. Seen here are roughly 190,000 clones, around 80% observed once, and the top ten hold roughly 17%. The rearrangement uses TRBV5-1 and TRBJ1-1; no firm D call. The clonotype comes from a woman in her 50s with acute COVID-19. The specimen was PBMCs or T cells enriched from blood (not recorded which). The CDR3 nucleotides are TGCGCCAGCAGCTTGAGTATTAATCGGGGAAGGTCCCTGAACACTGAAGCTTTCTTT. Its translation: CASSLSINRGRSLNTEAFF.